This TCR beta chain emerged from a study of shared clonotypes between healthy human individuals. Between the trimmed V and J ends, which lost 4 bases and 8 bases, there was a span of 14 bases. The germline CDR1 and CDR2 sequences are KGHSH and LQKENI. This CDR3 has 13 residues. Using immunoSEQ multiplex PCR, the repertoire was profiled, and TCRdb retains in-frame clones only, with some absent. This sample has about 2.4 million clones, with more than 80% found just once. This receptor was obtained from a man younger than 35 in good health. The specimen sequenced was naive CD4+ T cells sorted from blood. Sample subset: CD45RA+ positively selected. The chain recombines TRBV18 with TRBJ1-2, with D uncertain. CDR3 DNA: TGTGCCAGCTCACTATCTTTTCAGGAAGGCTACACCTTC. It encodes CASSLSFQEGYTF.